A single sample is the source of the 15 T cell receptor beta chains below, sequenced in a study of cytomegalovirus exposure and HLA in healthy donors. Researchers ran the PCR with 60 Vbeta and 13 Jbeta primers. TCRdb keeps only in-frame clones here, not all; method: immunoSEQ multiplex PCR. The sample shows 200,000 to 250,000 clones, roughly 84% of them seen only once. Sequenced sample: PBMCs. These receptors originate from a human donor in good health.

This clone was seen just once. The chain is built from TRBV4-2 and TRBJ2-2, with a possible D match to TRBD2 (5 bases). Looked up from germline, CDR1 is LGHNA and CDR2 is YNFKEQ. This CDR3 is built from 19 residues. V was clipped by 1 base and J by 5 bases, with 23 bases between them. The CDR3 DNA is TGTGCCAGCAGCCAAGTACCCAGTCTAGCCCCACCGCGTACCGGGGAGCTGTTTTTT. This gives the protein CASSQVPSLAPPRTGELFF.

The V gene is TRBV9, the J gene TRBJ2-2, with 10 bases aligning to TRBD1. Germline CDR1 SGDLS, CDR2 YYNGEE. The trim removed 0 bases at V and 5 bases at J, leaving 7 bases unmatched. The CDR3 is made up of 17 amino acids. CDR3 region: CASSVAGTGDRTGELFF. The CDR3 DNA sequence: TGTGCCAGCAGCGTAGCTGGGACAGGGGATAGAACCGGGGAGCTGTTTTTT.

The CDR3 protein is CASSLAGEDTQYF. The CDR3 DNA reads as TGTGCCAGCAGCCTAGCGGGAGAAGATACGCAGTATTTT. The chain carries TRBV28 and TRBJ2-3; the match to TRBD2 covers 10 bases. This CDR3 comprises 13 residues. V lost 6 bases and J lost 5; bases outside the gene matches: 2. Per the germline V gene, CDR1 is MDHEN and CDR2 is SYDVKM.

J is TRBJ2-3 and V is TRBV6-1, with unresolved D. The ends were cut back, 8 bases at V and 2 bases at J, with 14 bases in the middle. Per germline, CDR1 MNHNS and CDR2 SASEGT. This CDR3 has 14 residues. CDR3 sequence reads: CASGHPPSTDTQYF. In DNA, the CDR3 is TGTGCCAGCGGGCACCCGCCCTCCACAGATACGCAGTATTTT.

This rearrangement joins TRBV6-5 to TRBJ1-1, with unresolved D. This CDR3 is built from 16 residues. Germline CDR1 and CDR2: MNHEY and SVGAGI. Trimming stripped 2 bases from V and 0 bases from J, with 13 bases between. CDR3 protein: CASSYVFELMNTEAFF. In DNA form, the CDR3 reads TGTGCCAGCAGTTACGTTTTCGAACTGATGAACACTGAAGCTTTCTTT.

This CDR3 is CASSQDEHRAFEQFF. CDR3 DNA: TGCGCCAGCAGCCAAGATGAGCACAGGGCATTTGAGCAGTTCTTC. The rearrangement joins TRBV4-1 to TRBJ2-1; maybe TRBD1 (6 bases). The CDR3 runs 15 residues. Germline CDR1 is MGHRA and CDR2 is YSYEKL. Trimming pared 0 bases from V and 9 bases from J, leaving 15 bases between.

This chain uses TRBV18 with TRBJ2-7; 8 nucleotides match TRBD2. This CDR3 comprises 14 residues. Germline CDR1 reads KGHSH; CDR2 reads LQKENI. V was clipped by 0 bases and J by 2 bases; unmatched bases: 0. The CDR3 spells CASSPPAGAYEQYF. Here the CDR3 DNA reads TGTGCCAGCTCACCACCAGCGGGGGCCTACGAGCAGTACTTC. Full variable domain (outside the CDR3, taken from reference TRBV18 and TRBJ2-7): NAGVMQNPRHLVRRRGQEARLRCSPMKGHSHVYWYRQLPEEGLKFMVYLQKENIIDESGMPKERFSAEFPKEGPSILRIQQVVRGDSAAYFCASSPPAGAYEQYFGPGTRLTVT.

The chain uses TRBV4-3 and TRBJ2-3; 8 bases are shared with TRBD2. Trimming removed 6 bases from V and 2 bases from J; junction bases left unmatched: 4. Germline V lookup: CDR1 LGHNA, CDR2 YSLEER. CDR3 length: 14 residues. This chain's CDR3 is CASRLAGATDTQYF. The CDR3 DNA sequence: TGCGCCAGCAGGCTAGCGGGTGCCACAGATACGCAGTATTTT.

The J gene is TRBJ2-3, the V gene TRBV5-1, with D possibly being TRBD1 (7 bases). This CDR3 comprises 14 residues. Germline CDR1 reads SGHRS; CDR2 reads YFSETQ. With 1 base removed from V and 10 bases from J, the gap between germline ends came to 16 bases. CDR3 protein: CASSLRWTGLPQYF. CDR3 bases: TGCGCCAGCAGCTTGAGGTGGACAGGACTACCGCAGTATTTT.

A single count supports this clone. The junction departs from the called germline gene at one end, perhaps through a read error. The V and J genes are TRBV7-9 and TRBJ1-3; 7 nucleotides align to TRBD1. The CDR3 is 14 residues long. Per germline, CDR1 SEHNR and CDR2 FQNEAQ (reference sequence). CDR3 protein: CSSSGTVSGNTIYF. CDR3 bases: TGTTCCAGCAGCGGGACAGTCTCTGGAAACACCATATATTTT. The full variable domain, its missing parts supplied by reference TRBV7-9 and TRBJ1-3, is DTGVSQNPRHKITKRGQNVTFRCDPISEHNRLYWYRQTLGQGPEFLTYFQNEAQLEKSRLLSDRFSAERPKGSFSTLEIQRTEQGDSAMYLCSSSGTVSGNTIYFGEGSWLTVV.

The chain is built from TRBV15 and TRBJ1-5, with D maybe TRBD1 (5 bases). The ends were cut back, 2 bases at V and 3 bases at J, with 8 bases in the middle. This CDR3 has 14 residues. Germline-derived CDR1 and CDR2 are LNHNV and YYDKDF (reference sequence). The CDR3 sequence: CATSRQGSNQPQHF. DNA of the CDR3: TGTGCCACCAGCAGACAGGGTTCCAATCAGCCCCAGCATTTT. Supplemented by reference TRBV15 and TRBJ1-5, the full variable domain reads DAMVIQNPRYQVTQFGKPVTLSCSQTLNHNVMYWYQQKSSQAPKLLFHYYDKDFNNEADTPDNFQSRRPNTSFCFLDIRSPGLGDTAMYLCATSRQGSNQPQHFGDGTRLSIL.

The J gene is TRBJ1-1, the V gene TRBV10-3, with 7 bases fitting TRBD1. Losses at the gene ends were 0 bases for V and 4 bases for J; bases not matched to a gene: 11. The germline gives CDR1 ENHRY, CDR2 SYGVKD. The CDR3 extends over 17 amino acids. The CDR3: CAISESQDNRGRTEAFF. In DNA, the CDR3 is TGTGCCATCAGTGAGTCGCAGGACAACAGGGGTCGCACTGAAGCTTTCTTT.

This rearrangement joins TRBV6-1 to TRBJ1-1; TRBD1 agrees at 8 bases. The CDR3 sequence is 15 residues long. Trimming took 6 bases from V and 4 from J; bases not matched to a gene: 10. Looked up from germline, CDR1 is MNHNS and CDR2 is SASEGT. In DNA form, the CDR3 reads TGTGCCAGCAGGCGAACGCGGGACAGGCTCACTGAAGCTTTCTTT. It specifies CASRRTRDRLTEAFF.

The rearrangement links TRBV7-8 to TRBJ2-7; 7 bases align to TRBD2. The V segment lost 0 bases and the J segment 0 bases; nucleotides outside the gene matches: 5. The CDR3 totals 16 residues. Germline loops: CDR1 SGHVS, CDR2 FQNEAQ. Here the CDR3 reads CASSLAQAGASYEQYF. In nucleotides, the CDR3 is TGTGCCAGCAGCTTAGCGCAGGCGGGAGCCTCCTACGAGCAGTACTTC.

The chain has TRBV5-1 and TRBJ1-2; unclear D gene. V lost 5 bases to trimming and J lost 3 bases, with 20 bases between them. The CDR3 is 16 amino acids. Looked up from germline, CDR1 is SGHRS and CDR2 is YFSETQ. The CDR3 DNA reads TGCGCCAGCAGGAACTCAACTTTGACACTCCACTATGGCTACACCTTC. This encodes CASRNSTLTLHYGYTF.